The clone carrying this TCR beta chain appeared many times. Its antigen is unknown. The time point denotes: sample taken at primary tumor resection. The donors, fewer than 95 patients with untreated early-stage non-small cell lung cancer, provided the samples. After removal of 0 bases from V and 7 bases from J, the junction contained 8 bases not matched to a gene. The CDR3 consists of 14 residues. CDR1 and CDR2 from the germline V gene are DFQATT and SNEGSKA (reference sequence). This sample is drawn from a study of spatial heterogeneity in lung cancer. Study-wide results and limits: Within tumors, counts of expanded alpha and beta TCRs tracked tumor mutation counts.

MiXCR, applied by TCRdb to the 5' RACE reads, yields one record per CDR3 protein. The sample carries around 100,000 distinct CDR3 sequences, 4.4% recorded once. This chain connects TRBV20-1 to TRBJ2-7; TRBD2 agrees at 8 bases. Sequences were derived from lung tumor tissue, sampled at surgery. The receptor's source is a male donor with early-stage non-small cell lung cancer. CDR3 sequence (DNA): TGCAGTGCTAGAGACGGACTAGCCGGGGGGGAGCAGTACTTC. It specifies CSARDGLAGGEQYF.